This T cell receptor (beta chain) originates from a study of CXCR3-negative and CXCR3-positive naive CD8 T cells. UMI-labeled TRB cDNA libraries were prepared by 5' RACE. TCRdb re-called the 5' RACE reads and shows each CDR3 protein once, DNA omitted. The repertoire table contains some 8,200 distinct CDR3 sequences. This clonotype is classed as medium-sized by frequency. Sequencing input: naive CXCR3- CD8+ T cells from blood. The subset denotes: CD45RO-CCR7+CD27+CD95- naive CD8+ T cells lacking CXCR3 (TNR3-). This TCR derives from a human donor in good health. Some clones in this sample may be carry-over from other donors' samples.

CDR3 sequence reads: CASLGAAGELFF. The chain uses TRBV19 and TRBJ2-2; TCRdb picks TRBD1, but there is no DNA to check that call. The CDR3 runs to 12 residues. Germline-derived CDR1 and CDR2 are LNHDA and SQIVND (reference sequence).